The 22 T cell receptor beta chains given below trace back to one sample, sequenced in a study of blood T cell repertoires in COVID-19. Generated by immunoSEQ multiplex PCR, the TCRdb table keeps only in-frame clones and is missing some. This sample has under 300,000 clones, with roughly 90% found just once. Sequencing was carried out using peripheral blood. These receptor sequences come from a woman aged 40 to 55 who had recovered from COVID-19.

This chain links TRBV23-1 with TRBJ1-6; D call uncertain. TRBV23-1 is an ORF; its function is uncertain. The CDR3 runs 14 residues. Trimming shortened V by 8 bases and J by 7 bases, and 15 bases separated the two germline ends. As DNA, the CDR3 is TGCGCCAGCCAAGTCATGCGCCTAAATTCACCCCTCCACTTT. Residues: CASQVMRLNSPLHF.

The chain recombines TRBV6-6 with TRBJ2-1; D perhaps matches TRBD1 (5 bases). V was cut by 5 bases and J by 7 bases, with 9 bases left in between. Per germline, CDR1 MNHNY and CDR2 SVGAGI (reference sequence). The CDR3 spans 12 residues. Here the CDR3 reads CASSTPGNEQFF. The CDR3 nucleotides are TGTGCCAGCAGTACGCCAGGGAATGAGCAGTTCTTC.

V usage is TRBV10-3 and J usage is TRBJ2-7, with a tentative D call TRBD1 (6 bases). Trimming removed 2 bases at V and 4 bases at J, with 12 bases between. The CDR3 contains 14 residues. Germline loops: CDR1 ENHRY, CDR2 SYGVKD. The CDR3 coding sequence is TGTGCCATCAGTGAGGGGCAGGGGTTTTACGAGCAGTACTTC. This codes for CAISEGQGFYEQYF.

V and J are TRBV7-2 and TRBJ2-1; 8 bases line up with TRBD2. The germline gives CDR1 SGHTA, CDR2 FQGNSA. Germline trimming cut 6 bases from V and 9 bases from J; bases unmatched to any gene: 10. The CDR3 sequence is 14 residues long. This chain's CDR3 is CASSPTGTSREQFF. In DNA, the CDR3 is TGTGCCAGCAGTCCAACCGGGACTAGTCGTGAGCAGTTCTTC.

The chain is built from TRBV19 and TRBJ2-5, with D possibly matching TRBD2 (6 bases). Germline V gene data show CDR1 as LNHDA and CDR2 as SQIVND (reference sequence). The CDR3 has 15 residues. Trimming cost V 8 bases and J 2 bases, with 18 bases left between them. The CDR3 region is CASRETDLWQETQYF. CDR3 DNA sequence: TGTGCCAGTCGGGAGACAGACCTCTGGCAAGAGACCCAGTACTTC.

The chain carries TRBV10-3 and TRBJ2-7, with a tentative D call TRBD1 (6 bases). The CDR3 runs to 14 residues. Germline assignment: CDR1 ENHRY and CDR2 SYGVKD. With 5 bases removed from V and 0 bases from J, the gap between germline ends came to 11 bases. In DNA form, the CDR3 reads TGTGCCATCAGTTCGACAGGTACCTCCTACGAGCAGTACTTC. Amino acid sequence: CAISSTGTSYEQYF.

The rearrangement joins TRBV6-2 or TRBV6-3 to TRBJ1-2, with D possibly TRBD1 on 6 matching bases. CDR1 and CDR2 (germline): MNHEY, SVGEGT. The CDR3 runs 14 residues. The V end lost 4 bases, the J end lost 4 bases, and 13 bases lay between the germline ends. The CDR3 DNA sequence: TGTGCCAGCAGTTTCTCCACAGGGTCCTATGGCTACACCTTC. Its translation is CASSFSTGSYGYTF.

The V call is TRBV28, the J call TRBJ2-3; TRBD1 agrees at 8 bases. Germline lookup yields CDR1 MDHEN and CDR2 SYDVKM. V shed 6 bases and J 7 bases; nucleotides not matched to a gene: 15. This CDR3 has 16 amino acids. The CDR3 here is CASSSMTGAGYYTQYF. DNA for the CDR3: TGTGCCAGCAGCTCCATGACAGGGGCGGGGTATTATACGCAGTATTTT. The complete variable domain, with remaining parts taken from reference TRBV28 and TRBJ2-3, reads DVKVTQSSRYLVKRTGEKVFLECVQDMDHENMFWYRQDPGLGLRLIYFSYDVKMKEKGDIPEGYSVSREKKERFSLILESASTNQTSMYLCASSSMTGAGYYTQYFGPGTRLTVL.

This rearrangement joins TRBV21-1 to TRBJ1-1. TRBV21-1 is a recognized pseudogene. This CDR3 has 14 amino acids. CDR3 protein: CASSKPGENTEAFF. The CDR3 DNA follows: TGTGCCAGCAGCAAACCGGGAGAGAACACTGAAGCTTTCTTT.

The rearrangement joins TRBV6-2 or TRBV6-3 to TRBJ2-1, with 9 bases that match TRBD1. Germline assignment: CDR1 MNHEY and CDR2 SVGEGT. The junction had 7 bases not matched to a gene; V was cut back by 6 bases and J by 7 bases. This CDR3 region has 14 residues. This chain's CDR3 is CASSTGTGNNEQFF. The DNA for the CDR3 is TGTGCCAGCAGCACCGGGACAGGGAATAATGAGCAGTTCTTC.

The J gene is TRBJ2-1, the V gene TRBV28; D is perhaps TRBD2 (5 bases). V dropped 3 bases and J dropped 7 bases, with 13 bases sitting between them. This CDR3 contains 14 residues. The germline V gene encodes CDR1 MDHEN and CDR2 SYDVKM. The CDR3 nucleotides read TGTGCCAGCAGTTTTATTAATGGGGAGAATGAGCAGTTCTTC. Its protein is CASSFINGENEQFF.

The gene calls are TRBV9 and TRBJ1-6; possible D gene TRBD1, 6 bases. The V and J ends lost 1 base and 10 bases respectively, with 15 bases between them. There are 15 residues in the CDR3. CDR1 is SGDLS, CDR2 YYNGEE, per germline. The CDR3 DNA reads as TGTGCCAGCAGCGTAAGGGGGGGCCGTGGGTCACCCCTCCACTTT. Its translation: CASSVRGGRGSPLHF.

The V call is TRBV27, the J call TRBJ2-7; D possibly corresponds to TRBD1 (5 bases). The CDR3 extends over 15 amino acids. Germline loops: CDR1 MNHEY, CDR2 SMNVEV (reference sequence). Trimming removed 3 bases at V and 2 bases at J, with 14 bases between. The CDR3: CASSFRRGSTYEQYF. Written as DNA, the CDR3 is TGTGCCAGCAGTTTTCGAAGGGGTAGCACCTACGAGCAGTACTTC.

V is TRBV19 and J is TRBJ2-7, with TRBD2 matching 7 bases. This CDR3 comprises 16 residues. Looked up from germline, CDR1 is LNHDA and CDR2 is SQIVND (reference sequence). The J segment lost 1 base and the V segment lost 3 bases, leaving 9 bases of the junction unmatched. In nucleotides, the CDR3 is TGTGCCAGTAGTATCGTCAGCGGGGAGGGATCCTACGAGCAGTACTTC. It yields the protein CASSIVSGEGSYEQYF.

This sequence joins TRBV4-3 and TRBJ2-1; 7 nucleotides agree with TRBD2. The CDR3 sequence is 18 residues long. Germline V CDR1 and CDR2: LGHNA, YSLEER. With V trimmed by 1 base and J by 4 bases, 13 bases remained unmatched. The chain's CDR3 is CASSQVSGGGGPYNEQFF. CDR3 nucleotides: TGCGCCAGCAGCCAAGTTTCGGGCGGCGGGGGACCGTACAATGAGCAGTTCTTC.

The genes are TRBV6-1 and TRBJ1-4; D remains ambiguous. The length of the CDR3 is 14 residues. V lost 2 bases and J 14 bases, leaving 18 bases between the germline ends. Germline-derived CDR1 and CDR2 are MNHNS and SASEGT. The CDR3: CASSEPPQSRRLFF. Here the CDR3 DNA reads TGTGCCAGCAGTGAACCCCCACAGTCCCGAAGGCTGTTTTTT.

Only a few counts were recorded for this clone. The chain couples TRBV6-2 or TRBV6-3 to TRBJ2-6; no firm D call. Germline assignment: CDR1 MNHEY and CDR2 SVGEGT. The CDR3 contains 15 residues. V lost 5 bases and J lost 0, with 8 bases in between. The CDR3 coding sequence is TGTGCCAGCAGTCCCAGTCTCTCTGGGGCCAACGTCCTGACTTTC. Its translation: CASSPSLSGANVLTF.

This clone was seen only once. V usage is TRBV5-5 and J usage is TRBJ1-1; D is perhaps TRBD1 (5 bases). CDR3 length: 12 residues. CDR1 SGHKS and CDR2 YYEKEE come from the germline V gene (reference sequence). V was shortened by 4 bases and J by 8 bases, with 12 bases between the two germline ends. In DNA, the CDR3 is TGTGCCAGCAGCGGGGCCGGAATGGAAGCTTTCTTT. It yields the protein CASSGAGMEAFF.

This clone was seen only once. The rearrangement links TRBV7-9 to TRBJ1-1; no firm D call. V shed 3 bases and J shed 2 bases, with 7 bases lying between them. Germline V gene sequence: CDR1 SEHNR, CDR2 FQNEAQ (reference sequence). CDR3 size: 13 residues. This CDR3 is CASSFTYNTEAFF. The CDR3 bases are TGTGCCAGCAGCTTCACTTATAACACTGAAGCTTTCTTT.

This chain connects TRBV27 to TRBJ2-7; 9 nucleotides line up with TRBD1. The CDR3 has 15 residues. Looked up from germline, CDR1 is MNHEY and CDR2 is SMNVEV (reference sequence). V dropped 6 bases and J dropped 5; count of bases not matched to a gene: 11. CDR3 residues: CASSLGGQGRDEQYF. CDR3 coding DNA: TGTGCCAGCAGCCTAGGCGGACAGGGGCGGGACGAGCAGTACTTC.

The rearrangement uses TRBV5-4 and TRBJ1-2; D possibly corresponds to TRBD1 (5 bases). From germline, CDR1 is SGHNT and CDR2 YYREEE (reference sequence). The CDR3 is 11 residues long. The CDR3 coding sequence is TGTTTGGTGGGAGGGGAGAACGGCTACACCTTC. It translates to CLVGGENGYTF.

The V call is TRBV19, the J call TRBJ1-2; possible D gene TRBD1, 6 bases. The CDR3 loop spans 13 amino acids. V was pared by 1 base and J by 9 bases, with 12 bases between. Germline V CDR1 and CDR2: LNHDA, SQIVND (reference sequence). The CDR3 sequence: CASSIGQGPRYTF. DNA for the CDR3: TGTGCCAGTAGTATAGGGCAGGGGCCGCGCTACACCTTC. Looking up the rest from reference TRBV19 and TRBJ1-2 gives the full variable domain: DGGITQSPKYLFRKEGQNVTLSCEQNLNHDAMYWYRQDPGQGLRLIYYSQIVNDFQKGDIAEGYSVSREKKESFPLTVTSAQKNPTAFYLCASSIGQGPRYTFGSGTRLTVV.